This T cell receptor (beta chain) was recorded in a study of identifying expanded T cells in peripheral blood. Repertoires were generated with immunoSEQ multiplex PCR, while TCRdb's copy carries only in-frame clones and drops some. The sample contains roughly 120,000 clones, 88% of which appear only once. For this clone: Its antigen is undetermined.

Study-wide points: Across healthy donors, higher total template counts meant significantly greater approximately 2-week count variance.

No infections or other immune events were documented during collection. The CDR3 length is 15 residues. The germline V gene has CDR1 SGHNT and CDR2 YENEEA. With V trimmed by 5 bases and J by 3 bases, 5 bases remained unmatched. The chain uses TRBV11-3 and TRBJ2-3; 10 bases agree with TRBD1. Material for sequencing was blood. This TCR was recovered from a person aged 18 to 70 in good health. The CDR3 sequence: CASSAPGQGTDTQYF. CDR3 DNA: TGTGCCAGCAGCGCACCGGGACAGGGGACAGATACGCAGTATTTT.